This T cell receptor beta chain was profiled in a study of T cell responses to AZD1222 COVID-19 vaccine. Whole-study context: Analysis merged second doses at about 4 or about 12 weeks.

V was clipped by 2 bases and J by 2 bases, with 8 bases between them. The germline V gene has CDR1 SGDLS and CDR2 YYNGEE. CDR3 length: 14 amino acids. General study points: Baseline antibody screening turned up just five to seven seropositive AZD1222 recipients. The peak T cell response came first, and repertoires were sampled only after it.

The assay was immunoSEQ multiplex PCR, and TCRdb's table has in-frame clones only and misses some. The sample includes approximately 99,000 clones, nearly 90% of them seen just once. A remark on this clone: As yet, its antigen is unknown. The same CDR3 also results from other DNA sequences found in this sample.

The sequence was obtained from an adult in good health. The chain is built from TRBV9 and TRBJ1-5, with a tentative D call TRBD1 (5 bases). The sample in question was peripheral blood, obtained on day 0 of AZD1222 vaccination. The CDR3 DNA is TGTGCCAGCAGCGTTCAGGGAGGCAATCAGCCCCAGCATTTT. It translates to CASSVQGGNQPQHF.